This T cell receptor (beta chain) was captured in a study of T cell repertoires in cytomegalovirus infection. TCRdb used MiXCR to reprocess the reads, holding one entry per CDR3 protein. This sample has roughly 180,000 distinct CDR3 sequences; about 20% occur once, and the top ten carry 25%. Turning to this clonotype: Its antigen is not known.

The ends lost 2 bases at V and 8 bases at J; junction bases unmatched: 6. This CDR3 has 16 residues. Germline CDR1 is SGHTA and CDR2 is FQGNSA. This receptor was taken from a human donor in good health (CMV status not recorded). Some clones in this sample may be carry-over from other donors' samples. The chain uses TRBV7-2 and TRBJ1-6, with 10 bases fitting TRBD1. Sample: CD8+ T cells from cultured PBMCs, taken from culture after CMV antigen stimulation. CDR3 in DNA: TGTGCCAGCAGCTTAACACGGACAGGGGGATATTCACCCCTCCACTTT. This codes for CASSLTRTGGYSPLHF.